The 5 T cell receptor beta chains listed next were all sequenced from one sample in a study of cytomegalovirus exposure and HLA in healthy donors. Amplification used 60 Vbeta primers and 13 Jbeta primers. Profiling relied on immunoSEQ multiplex PCR, and the TCRdb table lists in-frame clones only, not all of them. Here the sample table reports 150,000 to 200,000 clones. Material: PBMCs. The receptors come from a man in his thirties or forties in good health and CMV-seronegative.

The chain couples TRBV7-2 to TRBJ1-1, with 8 bases matching TRBD1. Germline CDR1 is SGHTA and CDR2 is FQGNSA. The CDR3 is 16 amino acids. V gave up 5 bases and J gave up 0 bases; unmatched junction bases: 8. CDR3 amino acids: CASSPEDRVLNTEAFF. Written as DNA, the CDR3 is TGTGCCAGCAGCCCGGAGGACAGGGTCTTGAACACTGAAGCTTTCTTT.

The chain combines TRBV7-9 with TRBJ2-3, with a weak D call TRBD1 (7 bases). This CDR3 comprises 16 residues. Germline lookup yields CDR1 SEHNR and CDR2 FQNEAQ (reference sequence). V dropped 5 bases and J dropped 3 bases, with 18 bases sitting between them. CDR3: CASSPQGGAVTDTQYF. CDR3 coding DNA: TGTGCCAGCAGCCCGCAGGGGGGAGCAGTGACAGATACGCAGTATTTT.

The rearrangement links TRBV2 to TRBJ2-7, with D perhaps matching TRBD2 (6 bases). Deletions cut 7 bases from V and 7 bases from J, with 20 bases between. The CDR3 is 14 amino acids. Per germline, CDR1 SNHLY and CDR2 FYNNEI. The CDR3 loop reads CASTGRGVAGEQYF. In DNA form, the CDR3 reads TGTGCCAGCACCGGGAGAGGGGTAGCCGGGGAGCAGTACTTC.

The chain's CDR3 is CASSYAPRGSFYEQYF. CDR3 nucleotide sequence: TGTGCCAGCAGTTACGCCCCCAGGGGGAGTTTCTACGAGCAGTACTTC. This chain connects TRBV6-5 to TRBJ2-7; 7 positions match TRBD1. Germline loops: CDR1 MNHEY, CDR2 SVGAGI. With 2 bases clipped from V and 3 bases from J, the junction kept 10 bases outside the gene matches. CDR3 length: 16 amino acids.

The chain is built from TRBV19 and TRBJ2-6; D unresolved. V lost 7 bases, J lost 1 base, and 17 bases lay in between. Germline V gene sequence: CDR1 LNHDA, CDR2 SQIVND (reference sequence). The CDR3 consists of 17 residues. The CDR3 DNA follows: TGTGCCAGTACAGACCAAATTTCAGGTTCTGGGGCCAACGTCCTGACTTTC. Amino acid sequence: CASTDQISGSGANVLTF.